The clone carrying this T cell receptor beta chain was picked up many times. Its antigen is not known. These data are taken from a study of Graves' ophthalmopathy and Graves' hyperthyroidism. About the study: Peripheral blood sampling preceded any treatment and occurred at initial diagnosis. Study outcomes and limitations: The study's model predicted ophthalmopathy progression at 65% to 71% sensitivity and about 72% specificity. Ophthalmopathy cases were distinguished from stable hyperthyroidism by a 13-signature model, reaching just over 85% sensitivity and approximately 83% specificity.

Using RNA transcripts, the TCR beta CDR3 regions were amplified. HTBI-primed first-round RT-PCR preceded second-round multiplex PCR. From the multiplex PCR reads, TCRdb called clonotypes with MiXCR, one entry per CDR3 protein. This table has fewer than 400,000 distinct CDR3 sequences, approximately 20% appearing once. This CDR3 comprises 17 residues. The junction had 14 bases not matched to a gene; V was cut back by 5 bases and J by 1 base. Germline V gives CDR1 SGHAT, CDR2 FQDESV (reference sequence). Symptoms, serum thyroxine and TRAb, thyroid ultrasound, and orbital computed tomography formed the diagnostic basis.

The receptor was derived from a woman between 18 and 29 years old with Graves' ophthalmopathy. The V and J genes are TRBV11-1 and TRBJ2-7, with TRBD1 identical over 7 bases. What was sequenced was peripheral blood. In DNA, the CDR3 is TGTGCCAGCAGCGGAGAGCCGACAGGGTGGAAATCCTACGAGCAGTACTTC. Residues: CASSGEPTGWKSYEQYF. Filled out from reference TRBV11-1 and TRBJ2-7, the complete variable domain reads EAEVAQSPRYKITEKSQAVAFWCDPISGHATLYWYRQILGQGPELLVQFQDESVVDDSQLPKDRFSAERLKGVDSTLKIQPAELGDSAMYLCASSGEPTGWKSYEQYFGPGTRLTVT.